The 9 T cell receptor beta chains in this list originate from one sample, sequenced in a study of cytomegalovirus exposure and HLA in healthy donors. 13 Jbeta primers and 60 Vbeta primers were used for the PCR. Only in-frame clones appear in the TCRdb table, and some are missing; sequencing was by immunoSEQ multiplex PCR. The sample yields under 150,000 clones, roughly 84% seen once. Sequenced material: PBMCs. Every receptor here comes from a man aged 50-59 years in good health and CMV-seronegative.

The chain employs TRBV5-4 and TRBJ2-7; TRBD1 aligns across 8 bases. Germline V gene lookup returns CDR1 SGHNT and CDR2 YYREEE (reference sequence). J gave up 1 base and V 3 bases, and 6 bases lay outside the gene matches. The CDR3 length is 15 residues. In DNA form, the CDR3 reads TGTGCCAGCAGCTCTCAGGGGGCCGTATCCTACGAGCAGTACTTC. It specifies CASSSQGAVSYEQYF.

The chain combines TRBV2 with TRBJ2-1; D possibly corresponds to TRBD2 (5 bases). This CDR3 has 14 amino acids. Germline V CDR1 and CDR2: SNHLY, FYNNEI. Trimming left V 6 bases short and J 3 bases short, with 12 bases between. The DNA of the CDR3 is TGTGCCAGCAGACCCTCTGGAGGCTACAATGAGCAGTTCTTC. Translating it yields CASRPSGGYNEQFF.

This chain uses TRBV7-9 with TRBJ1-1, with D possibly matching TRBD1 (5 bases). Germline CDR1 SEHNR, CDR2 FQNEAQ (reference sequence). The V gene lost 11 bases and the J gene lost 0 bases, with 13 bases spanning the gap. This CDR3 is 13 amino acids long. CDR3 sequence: CAGVQVMNTEAFF. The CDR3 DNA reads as TGTGCCGGGGTACAGGTAATGAACACTGAAGCTTTCTTT. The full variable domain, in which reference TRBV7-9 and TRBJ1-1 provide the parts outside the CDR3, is DTGVSQNPRHKITKRGQNVTFRCDPISEHNRLYWYRQTLGQGPEFLTYFQNEAQLEKSRLLSDRFSAERPKGSFSTLEIQRTEQGDSAMYLCAGVQVMNTEAFFGQGTRLTVV.

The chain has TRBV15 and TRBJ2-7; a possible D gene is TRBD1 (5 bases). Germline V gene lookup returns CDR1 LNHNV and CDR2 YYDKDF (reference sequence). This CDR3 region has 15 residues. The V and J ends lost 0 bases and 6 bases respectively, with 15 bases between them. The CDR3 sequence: CATSRDLAWTLEQYF. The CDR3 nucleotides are TGTGCCACCAGCAGAGATCTGGCCTGGACACTCGAGCAGTACTTC.

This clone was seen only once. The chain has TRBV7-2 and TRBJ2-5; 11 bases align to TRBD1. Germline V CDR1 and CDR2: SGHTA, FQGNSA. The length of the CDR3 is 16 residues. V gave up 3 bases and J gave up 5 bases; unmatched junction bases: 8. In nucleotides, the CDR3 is TGTGCCAGCAGCTTCCTCAGGACAGGGGGCGTGGAGACCCAGTACTTC. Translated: CASSFLRTGGVETQYF.

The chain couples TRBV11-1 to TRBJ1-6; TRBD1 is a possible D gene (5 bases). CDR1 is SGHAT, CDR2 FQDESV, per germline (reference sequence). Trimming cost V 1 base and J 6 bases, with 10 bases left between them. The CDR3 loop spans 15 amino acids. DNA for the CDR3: TGTGCCAGCAGCTTAGGGAGGGGCGGTAATTCACCCCTCCACTTT. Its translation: CASSLGRGGNSPLHF.

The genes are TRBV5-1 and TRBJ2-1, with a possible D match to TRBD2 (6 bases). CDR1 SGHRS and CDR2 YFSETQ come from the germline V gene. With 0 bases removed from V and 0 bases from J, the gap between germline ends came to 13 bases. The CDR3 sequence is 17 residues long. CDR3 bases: TGCGCCAGCAGCTTGGTTGTTTTGACTAGCTCCTACAATGAGCAGTTCTTC. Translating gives CASSLVVLTSSYNEQFF.

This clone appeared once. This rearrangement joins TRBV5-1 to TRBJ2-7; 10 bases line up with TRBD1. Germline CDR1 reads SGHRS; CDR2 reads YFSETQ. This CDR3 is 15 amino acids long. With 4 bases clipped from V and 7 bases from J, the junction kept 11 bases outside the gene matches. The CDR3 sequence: CASSRTGQGVVEQYF. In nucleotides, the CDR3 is TGCGCCAGCAGCCGCACCGGACAGGGGGTAGTGGAGCAGTACTTC.

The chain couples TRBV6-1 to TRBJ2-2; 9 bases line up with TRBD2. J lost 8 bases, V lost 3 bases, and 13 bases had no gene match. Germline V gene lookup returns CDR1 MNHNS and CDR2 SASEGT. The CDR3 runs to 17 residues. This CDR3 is CASSDGNLAGLRGELFF. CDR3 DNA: TGTGCCAGCAGTGACGGTAATCTAGCGGGGCTAAGAGGGGAGCTGTTTTTT.